The 4 T cell receptor beta chains in this list originate from one sample, sequenced in a study of identical twins. One entry per CDR3 protein, called by TCRdb with MiXCR from the 5' RACE reads. In the table there are 400,000 or so distinct CDR3 sequences, 9% of which are singletons. Sequenced material: naive T cells sorted from blood. These receptor sequences come from a woman aged 45-59 years in good health.

This clonotype was observed a few times. This sequence joins TRBV20-1 and TRBJ2-3; D unresolved. Trimming removed 5 bases at V and 3 bases at J, with 12 bases between. This CDR3 is 13 amino acids long. In germline, CDR1 is DFQATT, CDR2 SNEGSKA (reference sequence). The CDR3 DNA reads as TGCAGTGCTCCTCGGGCCGAAACAGATACGCAGTATTTT. Protein sequence: CSAPRAETDTQYF.

This clonotype has a count of ten or more. This chain uses TRBV2 with TRBJ1-1; D unresolved. Germline V gene lookup returns CDR1 SNHLY and CDR2 FYNNEI. The germline V and J ends were trimmed by 6 bases and 8 bases, with 16 bases remaining between them. This CDR3 has 13 amino acids. CDR3 amino acids: CASSLGRAREAFF. CDR3 in DNA: TGTGCCAGCAGCCTAGGGCGGGCTAGGGAAGCTTTCTTT.

This clonotype was recorded at least ten times. V is TRBV3-1 and J is TRBJ2-3; D gene unclear. CDR1 is LGHDT, CDR2 YNNKEL, per germline (reference sequence). The CDR3 totals 15 residues. Between the trimmed V and J ends, which lost 0 bases and 1 base, there was a span of 8 bases. The CDR3 region is CASSQEKYRTDTQYF. CDR3 sequence (DNA): TGTGCCAGCAGCCAAGAAAAGTATCGCACAGATACGCAGTATTTT.

This clonotype was seen a few times. DNA of the CDR3: TGTGCCAGCAGTCCCTCGTTGGCCGGGGAGCTGTTTTTT. Its translation is CASSPSLAGELFF. This rearrangement joins TRBV12-3 or TRBV12-4 to TRBJ2-2, with D unclear. CDR3 length: 13 residues. Trimming removed 5 bases from V and 6 bases from J, with 10 bases in between.